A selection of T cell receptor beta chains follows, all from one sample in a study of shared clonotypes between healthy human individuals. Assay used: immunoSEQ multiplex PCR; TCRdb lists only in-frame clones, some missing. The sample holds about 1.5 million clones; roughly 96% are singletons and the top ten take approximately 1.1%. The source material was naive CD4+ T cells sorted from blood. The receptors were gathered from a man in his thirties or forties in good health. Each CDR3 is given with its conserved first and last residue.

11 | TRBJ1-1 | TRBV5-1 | CASSLHTEAFF
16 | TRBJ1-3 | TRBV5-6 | CASSLVGDYSGNTIYF
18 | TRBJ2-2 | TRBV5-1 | CTSSLWGTVSLTTGELFF
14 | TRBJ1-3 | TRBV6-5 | CASSPGAPGNTIYF
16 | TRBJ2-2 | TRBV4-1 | CASSPRLAGVAGELFF
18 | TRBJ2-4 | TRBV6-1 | CASSEVPAGRLTKNIQYF
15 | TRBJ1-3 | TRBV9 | CASSVGTGEWNTIYF
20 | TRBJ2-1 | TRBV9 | CASSVVPGTSGSNPHNEQFF
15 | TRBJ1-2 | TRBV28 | CASSLDTQGGYGYTF
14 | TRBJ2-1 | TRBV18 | CASSPTRQYNEQFF